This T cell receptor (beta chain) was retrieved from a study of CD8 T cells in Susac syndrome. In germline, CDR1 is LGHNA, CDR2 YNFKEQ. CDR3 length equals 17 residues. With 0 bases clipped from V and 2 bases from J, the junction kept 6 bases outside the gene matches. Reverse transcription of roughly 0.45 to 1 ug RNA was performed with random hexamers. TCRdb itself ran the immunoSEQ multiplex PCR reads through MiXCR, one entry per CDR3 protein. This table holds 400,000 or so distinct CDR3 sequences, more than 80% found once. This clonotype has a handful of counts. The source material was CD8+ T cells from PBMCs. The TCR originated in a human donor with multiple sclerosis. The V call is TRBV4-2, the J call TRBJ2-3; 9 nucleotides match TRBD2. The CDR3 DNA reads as TGTGCCAGCAGCCAAGAGGGTCTAGCGGGATACACAGATACGCAGTATTTT. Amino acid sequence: CASSQEGLAGYTDTQYF.